This passage covers 18 T cell receptor beta chains from one sample sequenced in a study of blood T cell repertoires in COVID-19. Using immunoSEQ multiplex PCR, the repertoire was profiled, and TCRdb retains in-frame clones only, with some absent. The profile covers 87,000 or so clones, with 90% appearing a single time and approximately 7% taken by the ten largest. Sequenced material: peripheral blood. The receptors were gathered from a man between 18 and 35 years old with COVID-19, enrolled during active disease.

This chain joins TRBV2 and TRBJ2-7; D is perhaps TRBD2 (5 bases). Trimming took off 2 bases at V and 4 bases at J, with 12 bases between the two ends. The CDR3 has 14 amino acids. Germline values: CDR1 SNHLY, CDR2 FYNNEI. CDR3 region: CASSEIGLIYEQYF. CDR3 nucleotides: TGTGCCAGCAGTGAAATCGGACTGATTTACGAGCAGTACTTC.

V is TRBV10-2 and J is TRBJ1-5; D is undetermined. Trimming took 1 base from V and 0 from J, leaving 4 bases between them. Germline V gives CDR1 WSHSY, CDR2 SAAADI. This CDR3 is built from 14 residues. CDR3 protein: CASSELDSNQPQHF. The CDR3 DNA sequence: TGCGCCAGCAGTGAGTTAGATAGCAATCAGCCCCAGCATTTT.

The rearrangement joins TRBV28 to TRBJ2-3, with D tentatively TRBD1 (6 bases). The CDR3 loop spans 17 amino acids. V was clipped by 1 base and J by 0 bases, with 14 bases between them. The germline gives CDR1 MDHEN, CDR2 SYDVKM. The CDR3 sequence: CASSLLGGPASTDTQYF. CDR3 DNA: TGTGCCAGCAGTTTATTAGGGGGTCCCGCTAGCACAGATACGCAGTATTTT.

The chain is built from TRBV5-6 and TRBJ2-7, with TRBD1 matching 7 bases. CDR3 length: 15 amino acids. In germline, CDR1 is SGHDT, CDR2 YYEEEE. V dropped 4 bases and J dropped 4; count of bases not matched to a gene: 11. The CDR3, as DNA: TGTGCCAGCAGCCCCCCCGGCAGGGGGAGATACGAGCAGTACTTC. This codes for CASSPPGRGRYEQYF.

The genes are TRBV24-1 and TRBJ1-2; the match to TRBD1 covers 12 bases. The CDR3 covers 14 residues. The V and J ends lost 4 bases and 6 bases, in that order; junction bases with no gene match: 2. The germline gives CDR1 KGHDR, CDR2 SFDVKD. CDR3: CATSEGQGAHGYTF. CDR3 DNA sequence: TGTGCCACCAGTGAGGGACAGGGGGCACATGGCTACACCTTC.

This clone was counted a single time. The V and J genes are TRBV30 and TRBJ1-2; tentatively, D is TRBD1 (5 bases). This CDR3 spans 13 amino acids. The germline V gene has CDR1 GTSNPN and CDR2 SVGIG (reference sequence). V lost 7 bases to trimming and J lost 3 bases, with 15 bases between them. CDR3 sequence: CAFTAGGDYGYTF. In DNA, the CDR3 is TGTGCCTTCACCGCGGGAGGGGACTATGGCTACACCTTC.

Here the CDR3 DNA reads TGTGCCCACGGACAGGGGGGGCAGCCCCAGCATTTT. Its translation is CAHGQGGQPQHF. The V gene is TRBV30, the J gene TRBJ1-5; TRBD1 matches 10 bases. In germline, CDR1 is GTSNPN, CDR2 SVGIG (reference sequence). This CDR3 is 12 amino acids long. J gave up 7 bases and V 8 bases, and 5 bases lay outside the gene matches.

CDR3 in DNA: TGTGCCAGCAGTTTTTCAGGGAACTATGGCTACACCTTC. Its protein is CASSFSGNYGYTF. The chain links TRBV28 to TRBJ1-2; the D gene is possibly TRBD1 (5 bases). The CDR3 extends over 13 amino acids. Trimming pared 3 bases from V and 2 bases from J, leaving 7 bases between. Per the germline V gene, CDR1 is MDHEN and CDR2 is SYDVKM.

J is TRBJ2-5 and V is TRBV29-1; a weak D match, TRBD1 (6 bases). The CDR3 sequence is 11 residues long. Per germline, CDR1 SQVTM and CDR2 ANQGSEA. The V end was cut by 6 bases, the J end by 6 bases, with 11 bases between. This chain's CDR3 is CSVYREKTQYF. In DNA, the CDR3 is TGCAGCGTATACAGGGAAAAGACCCAGTACTTC. Variable domain in full (rest from reference TRBV29-1 and TRBJ2-5): SAVISQKPSRDICQRGTSLTIQCQVDSQVTMMFWYRQQPGQSLTLIATANQGSEATYESGFVIDKFPISRPNLTFSTLTVSNMSPEDSSIYLCSVYREKTQYFGPGTRLLVL.

The chain uses TRBV18 and TRBJ1-5; D gene uncertain. V was clipped by 6 bases and J by 3 bases, with 9 bases between them. This CDR3 comprises 13 residues. CDR1 and CDR2 (germline): KGHSH, LQKENI. The CDR3 here is CASSRADNQPQHF. In DNA form, the CDR3 reads TGTGCCAGCTCGCGCGCTGACAATCAGCCCCAGCATTTT.

The rearrangement joins TRBV5-1 to TRBJ2-7; D is undetermined. This CDR3 spans 14 amino acids. CDR1 and CDR2 (germline): SGHRS, YFSETQ. With 5 bases removed from V and 5 bases from J, the gap between germline ends came to 17 bases. CDR3 nucleotide sequence: TGCGCCAGCAGGGTACGCGGCGGCCCCCACGAGCAGTACTTC. Translated: CASRVRGGPHEQYF.

There are a few counts of this clone. V gene TRBV6-2 or TRBV6-3 combines with J gene TRBJ2-7; D is perhaps TRBD1 (6 bases). This CDR3 is 15 amino acids long. Germline V gene sequence: CDR1 MNHEY, CDR2 SVGEGT. V gave up 7 bases and J gave up 0 bases, with 16 bases separating them. CDR3 nucleotide sequence: TGTGCCAGCACCCCCGAGGACAGTGGCTCCTACGAGCAGTACTTC. Translated, it gives CASTPEDSGSYEQYF.

The chain uses TRBV7-2 and TRBJ1-4; the D gene is possibly TRBD1 (5 bases). Trimming removed 5 bases at V and 0 bases at J, with 13 bases between. Per germline, CDR1 SGHTA and CDR2 FQGNSA. The CDR3 consists of 16 residues. The CDR3 DNA is TGTGCCAGCAGCCAAGGCGGGGGGTCAACTAATGAAAAACTGTTTTTT. Its protein is CASSQGGGSTNEKLFF.

The chain uses TRBV4-3 and TRBJ2-5; TRBD1 matches at 8 bases. V dropped 3 bases and J dropped 5; count of bases not matched to a gene: 8. Germline V gene data show CDR1 as LGHNA and CDR2 as YSLEER. This CDR3 contains 15 residues. CDR3 sequence reads: CASSHLRGQAETQYF. For the CDR3, the DNA is TGCGCCAGCAGCCATCTTAGGGGACAGGCGGAGACCCAGTACTTC.

CDR3 region: CASSQSGGNTEAFF. For the CDR3, the DNA is TGTGCCAGCAGCCAATCGGGAGGGAACACTGAAGCTTTCTTT. The V and J genes are TRBV16 and TRBJ1-1; no definite D call. The CDR3 totals 14 residues. V lost 0 bases, J lost 1 base, and 6 bases lay in between. From germline, CDR1 is KGHSY and CDR2 FQNENV.

The gene calls are TRBV30 and TRBJ1-5, with 10 bases identical to TRBD1. CDR3 length equals 15 residues. V shed 0 bases, J shed 6 bases, and the junction held 5 bases outside the gene matches. Germline assignment: CDR1 GTSNPN and CDR2 SVGIG (reference sequence). The CDR3 here is CAWSVSGQGFQPQHF. CDR3 DNA sequence: TGTGCCTGGAGTGTATCGGGACAGGGGTTTCAGCCCCAGCATTTT.

The chain carries TRBV28 and TRBJ2-7; D call uncertain. This CDR3 is 13 amino acids long. V was trimmed by 5 bases and J by 5 bases, leaving 13 bases between them. Germline V gene data show CDR1 as MDHEN and CDR2 as SYDVKM. The CDR3 bases are TGTGCCAGCAGTCCACCTAGTACTGACGAGCAGTACTTC. Its translation: CASSPPSTDEQYF.

The chain employs TRBV4-1 and TRBJ2-3; D unclear. CDR1 is MGHRA and CDR2 is YSYEKL in the germline V gene. This CDR3 spans 12 amino acids. Trimming took 4 bases from V and 6 from J, leaving 8 bases between them. The CDR3 DNA sequence: TGCGCCAGCAGCCTATCCGTCGATACGCAGTATTTT. Amino acid sequence: CASSLSVDTQYF.